This T cell receptor (beta chain) was captured by sequencing in a study of blood T cell repertoires in COVID-19. Study context: Specimens from acute and convalescent COVID-19 originated in the United States, Italy and Spain. From T cells, B-cell-depleted T cells, or PBMCs came the material, which was cDNA or gDNA.

Under the authors' procedure: Reference gene primer amplification in the assay estimated nucleated cell counts. Method: immunoSEQ multiplex PCR; TCRdb's copy keeps in-frame clones and lacks some. V and J calls and clone size are as listed in that table; D and trimming were resolved from the DNA. The repertoire holds 91,000 or so clones, about 86% seen once, with about 16% in the top ten. Germline V CDR1 and CDR2: SGHRS, YFSETQ. V was pared by 3 bases and J by 15 bases, with 9 bases of the junction left unmatched. The CDR3 is 12 amino acids. This receptor was obtained from a human donor in a cohort sampled during active COVID-19. The genes are TRBV5-1 and TRBJ2-3, with TRBD2 matching 8 bases. The source material was peripheral blood. The DNA for the CDR3 is TGCGCCAGCAGCTGGGAGGGTAGCGGGGTATATTTT. Translating gives CASSWEGSGVYF.